This entry lists 7 T cell receptor beta chains sequenced from one sample in a study of blood T cells in healthy people across ages. A second roughly 6 to 12 cycle PCR used barcoded and J-beta primers. TCRdb re-derived calls from the 5' RACE reads in MiXCR, one entry per CDR3 protein. This table has approximately 800,000 distinct CDR3 sequences, about 59% appearing once. The sample consisted of blood. These TCRs come from a man aged 30 to 45 in good health.

This chain links TRBV12-3 or TRBV12-4 with TRBJ2-3; D may be TRBD2 (7 bases). The CDR3 covers 13 residues. Trimming cost V 7 bases and J 9 bases, with 17 bases left between them. CDR3 in amino acids: CASTPDGGRTQYF. CDR3 nucleotides: TGTGCCAGCACCCCGGACGGGGGGCGGACGCAGTATTTT.

The V and J genes are TRBV15 and TRBJ1-2; no reliable D call. V lost 3 bases to trimming and J lost 5 bases, with 10 bases between them. Germline lookup yields CDR1 LNHNV and CDR2 YYDKDF (reference sequence). This CDR3 contains 13 residues. The CDR3 region is CATSRERAYGYTF. CDR3 coding DNA: TGTGCCACCAGCAGGGAGAGGGCTTATGGCTACACCTTC.

This rearrangement joins TRBV28 to TRBJ2-1, with 9 bases lining up with TRBD2. This CDR3 is built from 16 residues. The germline V gene has CDR1 MDHEN and CDR2 SYDVKM. Trimming cost V 5 bases and J 4 bases; bases outside gene matches: 9. CDR3 DNA: TGTGCCAGCAGTACCCGCGGGGGGGCCTGGTACAATGAGCAGTTCTTC. It translates to CASSTRGGAWYNEQFF.

This chain links TRBV6-5 with TRBJ2-3, with 8 bases that match TRBD2. Germline values: CDR1 MNHEY, CDR2 SVGAGI. CDR3 length: 16 amino acids. J lost 6 bases, V lost 7 bases, and 15 bases had no gene match. CDR3 nucleotides: TGTGCCAGCACCCTCTCCTCCGGGGGGGCCCCGGATACGCAGTATTTT. Its translation: CASTLSSGGAPDTQYF.

V is TRBV25-1 and J is TRBJ2-7, with a weak D call TRBD1 (9 bases). Trimming stripped 1 base from V and 3 bases from J, with 22 bases between. The CDR3 has 18 amino acids. CDR1 and CDR2 (germline): MGHDK, SYGVNS. The CDR3 reads CASSESGGTGFPIYEQYF. The CDR3 region has the DNA TGTGCCAGCAGTGAATCGGGGGGGACAGGGTTCCCCATCTACGAGCAGTACTTC.

In this sample, this clonotype turned up a few times. The chain uses TRBV9 and TRBJ1-4, with D hard to call. The CDR3 has 15 residues. Trimming left V 3 bases short and J 0 bases short, with 9 bases between. Germline values: CDR1 SGDLS, CDR2 YYNGEE. The CDR3 DNA reads as TGTGCCAGCAGCGCGACGGCCGCAACTAATGAAAAACTGTTTTTT. Its protein product is CASSATAATNEKLFF.

This CDR3 reads CSARVWESDQPQHF. CDR3 nucleotide sequence: TGCAGTGCTAGAGTTTGGGAGAGCGATCAGCCCCAGCATTTT. The chain couples TRBV20-1 to TRBJ1-5; no firm D call. The CDR3 extends over 14 amino acids. Trimming shortened V by 1 base and J by 5 bases, and 12 bases separated the two germline ends. CDR1 DFQATT and CDR2 SNEGSKA come from the germline V gene (reference sequence).